The entry below gives a single T cell receptor (beta chain) sequence along with its context. Its matching antigen is unknown. V gave up 5 bases and J gave up 4 bases, with 8 bases separating them. This CDR3 region has 12 residues. Germline assignment: CDR1 LNHDA and CDR2 SQIVND (reference sequence). This entry comes from a study of T cells in localized non-small cell lung cancer. Study-wide results and limits: Heterogeneity stays possible, as sequencing covered only one tumor region. Maximal T cell clonality occurred in uninvolved adjacent lung, with tumor ranking below it. Among blood samples, higher T cell density accompanied longer overall survival. Appearance in adjacent lung was seen for a median around 60 of the top 100 tumor clones.

Repertoires were generated with immunoSEQ multiplex PCR, while TCRdb's copy carries only in-frame clones and drops some. Of thousands of clones in the sample, around 30% were seen once. The TCR comes from a male donor aged 60 or older with stage III squamous cell lung carcinoma. V usage is TRBV19 and J usage is TRBJ1-1; D is unclear. The sequencing used lung tumor tissue, collected before any cancer treatment. The CDR3, as DNA: TGTGCCAGTAGTTGGGGAGCCACTGAAGCTTTCTTT. As protein: CASSWGATEAFF.